A selection of T cell receptor beta chains follows, all from one sample in a study of OX40 agonist ivuxolimab in advanced cancers. The method was immunoSEQ multiplex PCR; TCRdb's version includes in-frame clones alone and lacks a portion of them. The sample carries over 15,000 clones, 82% recorded once. The sequenced sample was CD4+ or CD8+ T cells sorted from blood, obtained in a trial of the OX40 agonist ivuxolimab. Receptors originate from an adult with an advanced solid tumor such as melanoma, head and neck, liver or kidney cancer. CDR3s include the opening cysteine and the closing phenylalanine or tryptophan. Fields, in order: D gene, J gene, clone size, V gene, CDR3 protein, CDR3 DNA. D genes are given only for firm matches. Where a row states a size, it is once, few, many or the class of an expanded clone; other rows omit it.

NA	TRBJ1-1	NA	TRBV7-2	CASSLAKGGGNTEAFF	TGTGCCAGCAGCTTAGCGAAGGGGGGAGGGAACACTGAAGCTTTCTTT
NA	TRBJ2-2	NA	TRBV4-1	CASSQELPVSTGELFF	TGCGCCAGCAGCCAAGAACTCCCGGTTTCCACCGGGGAGCTGTTTTTT
NA	TRBJ1-4	NA	TRBV19	CASSIRGLTAATNEKLFF	TGTGCCAGTAGTATAAGAGGACTGACGGCAGCAACTAATGAAAAACTGTTTTTT
NA	TRBJ2-2	NA	TRBV5-1	CASSSVPTTGELFF	TGCGCCAGCAGCTCCGTCCCGACAACCGGGGAGCTGTTTTTT
NA	TRBJ1-2	NA	TRBV7-2	CASNDQGSGYTF	TGTGCCAGCAATGATCAGGGGTCTGGCTACACCTTC
NA	TRBJ2-7	NA	TRBV4-3	CASSRSGYEQYF	TGCGCCAGCAGCCGATCAGGCTACGAGCAGTACTTC
TRBD2	TRBJ2-7	once	TRBV7-6	CASSLMTSGSYEQYF	TGTGCCAGCAGCTTAATGACTAGCGGTTCCTACGAGCAGTACTTC
NA	TRBJ1-4	NA	TRBV28	CASSSGEATNEKLFF	TGTGCCAGCAGTTCGGGGGAGGCAACTAATGAAAAACTGTTTTTT
TRBD1	TRBJ1-3	NA	TRBV4-1	CASSPGTGGRNTIYF	TGCGCCAGCAGCCCTGGGACAGGGGGCAGGAACACCATATATTTT
NA	TRBJ2-3	NA	TRBV28	CASSSPFWEGADTQYF	TGTGCCAGCAGTTCACCTTTCTGGGAAGGAGCAGATACGCAGTATTTT
NA	TRBJ1-5	NA	TRBV6-1	CASSETLTGNQPQHF	TGTGCCAGCAGTGAAACGTTGACAGGCAATCAGCCCCAGCATTTT
TRBD1	TRBJ2-1	NA	TRBV30	CAWKRGQLNYNEQFF	TGTGCCTGGAAGAGGGGACAGCTAAACTACAATGAGCAGTTCTTC
NA	TRBJ1-1	NA	TRBV14	CASSRRGGTEAFF	TGTGCCAGCAGCCGACGGGGGGGCACTGAAGCTTTCTTT
TRBD1	TRBJ1-5	NA	TRBV5-5	CASSWGQGVNQPQHF	TGTGCCAGCAGCTGGGGACAGGGGGTGAATCAGCCCCAGCATTTT
NA	TRBJ2-7	NA	TRBV27	CASSFRGTYEQYF	TGTGCCAGCAGTTTCAGGGGGACTTACGAGCAGTACTTC
NA	TRBJ2-1	NA	TRBV7-6	CASSPGYNEQFF	TGTGCCAGCAGCCCAGGGTACAATGAGCAGTTCTTC
TRBD1	TRBJ2-5	NA	TRBV29-1	CSVGDRVAETQYF	TGCAGCGTTGGGGACAGGGTTGCCGAGACCCAGTACTTC
TRBD1	TRBJ1-4	NA	TRBV28	CASSFLTGGKEKLFF	TGTGCCAGCAGTTTCCTAACAGGGGGCAAAGAAAAACTGTTTTTT
TRBD2	TRBJ2-2	few	TRBV27	CASPSGSDTGELFF	TGTGCCAGCCCGAGCGGGAGCGATACCGGGGAGCTGTTTTTT
TRBD2	TRBJ2-1	NA	TRBV11-1	CASSLPPGGAARAEQFF	TGTGCCAGCAGCTTACCTCCGGGGGGGGCGGCCAGGGCAGAGCAGTTCTTC
NA	TRBJ2-7	NA	TRBV7-8	CASSFGETYEQYF	TGTGCCAGCAGCTTCGGGGAAACCTACGAGCAGTACTTC
TRBD1	TRBJ2-2	NA	TRBV11-2	CASSPDRAIGELFF	TGTGCCAGCAGCCCAGACAGGGCCATCGGGGAGCTGTTTTTT
TRBD2	TRBJ2-7	few	TRBV2	CASKIAGSYEQYF	TGTGCCAGCAAGATAGCGGGGTCCTACGAGCAGTACTTC
TRBD1	TRBJ1-1	NA	TRBV7-3	CASSLGQGRTEAFF	TGTGCCAGCAGCCTGGGACAGGGTAGAACTGAAGCTTTCTTT
NA	TRBJ2-3	NA	TRBV11-2	CASSLEPDTQYF	TGTGCCAGCAGCTTAGAGCCTGATACGCAGTATTTT
NA	TRBJ1-1	medium-sized	TRBV19	CASRYSTEAFF	TGTGCCAGTAGATACAGCACTGAAGCTTTCTTT
TRBD2	TRBJ2-7	NA	TRBV10-2	CASAGSGLVTYEQYF	TGCGCCAGCGCCGGATCCGGACTAGTGACCTACGAGCAGTACTTC
NA	TRBJ2-3	few	TRBV6-6	CASSYWWGDTQYF	TGTGCCAGCAGTTACTGGTGGGGAGATACGCAGTATTTT
NA	TRBJ1-4	NA	TRBV14	CASSHRSGQVNEKLFF	TGTGCCAGCAGCCATAGATCGGGACAAGTTAATGAAAAACTGTTTTTT
TRBD2	TRBJ2-1	NA	TRBV20-1	CSARGTRRFF	TGCAGTGCTAGAGGGACTAGACGGTTCTTC
NA	TRBJ2-5	NA	TRBV5-1	CASSLEGDQETQYF	TGCGCCAGCAGCTTGGAGGGAGACCAAGAGACCCAGTACTTC
NA	TRBJ2-3	NA	TRBV28	CASSSPGTDTQYF	TGTGCCAGCAGTTCTCCAGGCACAGATACGCAGTATTTT
NA	TRBJ1-5	NA	TRBV19	CASSIATANQPQHF	TGTGCCAGTAGTATAGCCACCGCCAATCAGCCCCAGCATTTT
TRBD1	TRBJ2-7	few	TRBV5-1	CASSLVSGGGGEQYF	TGCGCCAGCAGCTTGGTGTCAGGGGGCGGTGGCGAGCAGTACTTC
NA	TRBJ2-1	NA	TRBV5-1	CASSWDGHSYNEQFF	TGCGCCAGCAGCTGGGACGGCCACTCATACAATGAGCAGTTCTTC
NA	TRBJ1-5	NA	TRBV19	CASSPRLNQPQHF	TGTGCCAGTAGTCCCAGGCTTAATCAGCCCCAGCATTTT
NA	TRBJ1-1	NA	TRBV6-5	CASSSRGVNTEAFF	TGTGCCAGCAGTTCCCGTGGGGTGAACACTGAAGCTTTCTTT
NA	TRBJ1-3	NA	TRBV5-6	CASSLWRAGNTIYF	TGTGCCAGCAGCTTATGGAGGGCCGGAAACACCATATATTTT
NA	TRBJ2-7	NA	TRBV6-6	CASSPGTPRGQYF	TGTGCCAGCAGTCCCGGGACCCCTCGCGGGCAGTACTTC
NA	TRBJ2-6	few	TRBV25-1	CASSLAGANVLTF	TGTGCCAGCAGTTTGGCTGGGGCCAACGTCCTGACTTTC
NA	TRBJ2-5	once	TRBV9	CASSVTEETQYF	TGTGCCAGCAGCGTCACGGAAGAGACCCAGTACTTC
NA	TRBJ2-1	once	TRBV6-6	CASSIRQANNEQFF	TGTGCCAGCAGTATCCGGCAGGCCAACAATGAGCAGTTCTTC
TRBD1	TRBJ2-7	NA	TRBV28	CASSLGQGQYF	TGTGCCAGCAGTCTGGGACAGGGGCAGTACTTC
NA	TRBJ2-2	NA	TRBV5-1	CASRLGAAPTSGELFF	TGCGCCAGCCGCTTGGGGGCGGCGCCCACCTCCGGGGAGCTGTTTTTT
TRBD2	TRBJ2-4	NA	TRBV14	CASSLGGGGGGIQYF	TGTGCCAGCAGCCTAGGAGGAGGCGGCGGGGGCATTCAGTACTTC
TRBD2	TRBJ2-7	NA	TRBV11-2	CASSLVLAGPGEQYF	TGTGCCAGCAGCTTAGTTCTAGCGGGACCTGGCGAGCAGTACTTC
NA	TRBJ1-4	NA	TRBV7-8	CASSQGESEKLFF	TGTGCCAGCAGCCAAGGCGAGAGTGAAAAACTGTTTTTT
TRBD2	TRBJ2-7	NA	TRBV10-3	CAAKTSGRRHEQYF	TGTGCCGCCAAGACTAGCGGGAGGCGACACGAGCAGTACTTC
TRBD1	TRBJ2-7	NA	TRBV6-6	CASTWGQQSYEQYF	TGTGCCAGCACCTGGGGACAGCAGAGCTACGAGCAGTACTTC
NA	TRBJ1-4	once	TRBV15	CATSRDYSGTNEKLFF	TGTGCCACCAGCAGAGATTACAGCGGAACTAATGAAAAACTGTTTTTT
TRBD1	TRBJ2-5	NA	TRBV5-1	CASSFGDRTPQETQYF	TGCGCCAGCAGCTTTGGGGACAGGACACCCCAAGAGACCCAGTACTTC
NA	TRBJ2-2	NA	TRBV11-1	CASSLGGVHGNTGELFF	TGTGCCAGCAGCTTAGGAGGAGTCCATGGGAACACCGGGGAGCTGTTTTTT
TRBD2	TRBJ2-3	NA	TRBV6-6	CASSTTSGRATDTQYF	TGTGCCAGCAGTACGACTAGCGGGAGAGCCACAGATACGCAGTATTTT